These T cell receptor beta chains were read from a single sample in a study of blood T cell repertoires in COVID-19. Here immunoSEQ multiplex PCR was the method, and the copy in TCRdb shows in-frame clones only, minus some. The repertoire holds 300,000 to 500,000 clones, over 75% seen once, with around 2.1% in the top ten. Sequencing input: PBMCs or T cells enriched from blood (not recorded which). These receptors came from a woman aged 40 to 55 with acute COVID-19. Each CDR3 is given with its conserved first and last residue. D genes are given only for firm matches. For some rows the clone size is stated as once, few or many, or as a class when expanded; others skip it.

D gene	J gene	V gene	clone size	CDR3 DNA	CDR3 protein
NA	TRBJ2-2	TRBV9	NA	TGTGCCAGCAGCGTACAGAGCGCGAACACCGGGGAGCTGTTTTTT	CASSVQSANTGELFF
NA	TRBJ1-5	TRBV4-1	NA	TGCGCCAGCAGCCAAGCTGTGGCCGTAACCAATCAGCCCCAGCATTTT	CASSQAVAVTNQPQHF
NA	TRBJ2-7	TRBV29-1	NA	TGCAGCGTTGGGCACAGGTCCTACGAGCAGTACTTC	CSVGHRSYEQYF
NA	TRBJ1-3	TRBV20-1	NA	TGCAGTGCTAGAGATCTCGGCACCATATATTTT	CSARDLGTIYF
NA	TRBJ1-2	TRBV6-5	NA	TGTGCCAGCAGTCCAGGCCCCGGTAGGAACTATGGCTACACCTTC	CASSPGPGRNYGYTF
NA	TRBJ2-7	TRBV9	NA	TGTGCCAGCAGCGTAGGACACTTGGGACAAGGCCAGACCTACGAGCAGTACTTC	CASSVGHLGQGQTYEQYF
NA	TRBJ1-1	TRBV5-6	NA	TGTGCCAGCAGCTTCCTAAAAAAGAACACTGAAGCTTTCTTT	CASSFLKKNTEAFF
TRBD1	TRBJ1-2	TRBV2	NA	TGTGCCAGCAGTATGGGACAGCTCTATGGCTACACCTTC	CASSMGQLYGYTF
NA	TRBJ1-5	TRBV7-8	NA	TGTGCCAGCAGCCCCACCCAGGCGGGGGCCGCTCCCTATCAGCCCCAGCATTTT	CASSPTQAGAAPYQPQHF
NA	TRBJ2-2	TRBV4-2	NA	TGTGCCAGCAGCCACGACAGATTTTCGAACACCGGGGAGCTGTTTTTT	CASSHDRFSNTGELFF
TRBD1	TRBJ2-3	TRBV19	NA	TGTGCCAGTAAAAAACAGGGGCAGTATGTTTTCGATACGCAGTATTTT	CASKKQGQYVFDTQYF
TRBD2	TRBJ2-1	TRBV5-1	once	TGCGCCAGCAGCAGAACTAGCGGGGGGACCTACAATGAGCAGTTCTTC	CASSRTSGGTYNEQFF
NA	TRBJ2-4	TRBV19	NA	TGTGCCAGTAGGCCGGGGGCCAAAAACATTCAGTACTTC	CASRPGAKNIQYF
TRBD1	TRBJ2-7	TRBV3-1/TRBV3-2	NA	TGTGCCAGCAGCGTGTGGACAGGGAGCCACGAGCAGTACTTC	CASSVWTGSHEQYF
NA	TRBJ1-6	TRBV19	NA	TGTGCCAGTAGTATAGTCACAGGGAATTCACCCCTCCACTTT	CASSIVTGNSPLHF
NA	TRBJ2-3	TRBV27	NA	TGTGCCAGCACCCCCCACGGGGGTAGCACAGATACGCAGTATTTT	CASTPHGGSTDTQYF
NA	TRBJ2-7	TRBV18	NA	TGTGCCAGCTCACGAGCCCGGACAGACCACGAGCAGTACTTC	CASSRARTDHEQYF
NA	TRBJ2-2	TRBV9	NA	TGTGCCAGCAGCGTTAGCGGTACTCCGAACACCGGGGAGCTGTTTTTT	CASSVSGTPNTGELFF
NA	TRBJ1-2	TRBV6-5	NA	TGTGCCAGCATGGGGGCACCTGGAGTATCCGGCTACACCTTC	CASMGAPGVSGYTF
NA	TRBJ2-1	TRBV5-4	NA	TGTGCCAGCAGCTTCGGTGGAGCGACCTACAATGAGCAGTTCTTC	CASSFGGATYNEQFF
TRBD2	TRBJ2-3	TRBV14	once	TGTGCCAGCAGAAAGACTATTGGGAGTGGGACTAGCGGGGGATCCGCTAGCACAGATACGCAGTATTTT	CASRKTIGSGTSGGSASTDTQYF
NA	TRBJ1-4	TRBV12-3/TRBV12-4	NA	TGTGCCAGCAGTCCGACGGGAAAACTGTTTTTT	CASSPTGKLFF
TRBD1	TRBJ1-3	TRBV2	NA	TGTGCCAGCACTGTGGGACAGACGCTCTCTGGAAACACCATATATTTT	CASTVGQTLSGNTIYF
TRBD1	TRBJ1-6	TRBV5-6	NA	TGTGCCAGCAGCTTTGGACAGGCCCTTGTCCACTTT	CASSFGQALVHF
TRBD1	TRBJ2-1	TRBV13	NA	TGTGCCAGCAGCCCGACAGGGGGTTTTACCTACAATGAGCAGTTCTTC	CASSPTGGFTYNEQFF
TRBD1	TRBJ1-6	TRBV19	NA	TGTGCCAGTAGTATAGGAGCACCCCAGGGGGATTCACCCCTCCACTTT	CASSIGAPQGDSPLHF
TRBD2	TRBJ2-1	TRBV10-2	NA	TGCGCCAGCAGTGGACTAGCGGGGGGGTATGAGCAGTTCTTC	CASSGLAGGYEQFF
TRBD1	TRBJ1-5	TRBV19	NA	TGTGCCAGTAGTACACTAACAGGGGTCTATCATTTT	CASSTLTGVYHF
TRBD1	TRBJ2-1	TRBV4-1	NA	TGCGCCAGCAGCCCAGGGACAGGGATGTACAATGAGCAGTTCTTC	CASSPGTGMYNEQFF
NA	TRBJ1-6	TRBV15	NA	TGTGCCACCAGCAGACAGGGAACCAATTCACCCCTCCACTTT	CATSRQGTNSPLHF
NA	TRBJ1-2	TRBV5-1	NA	TGCGCCAGCAAAGAGGACTATGGCTACACCTTC	CASKEDYGYTF
TRBD1	TRBJ2-1	TRBV7-2	NA	TGTGCCAGCAGCTACTGGACAGGGTTGTACAATGAGCAGTTCTTC	CASSYWTGLYNEQFF
TRBD2	TRBJ2-1	TRBV9	NA	TGTGCCAGCAGCGTAGGCGGGGGAACTCACAATGAGCAGTTCTTC	CASSVGGGTHNEQFF
NA	TRBJ2-7	TRBV5-1	NA	TGCGCCAGCAGCTTGGTATTGCAGGCCTACGAGCAGTACTTC	CASSLVLQAYEQYF
NA	TRBJ1-2	TRBV4-1	NA	TGCGCCAGCAGCCCTCAGGGAACTCTAATTGGCTACACCTTC	CASSPQGTLIGYTF
NA	TRBJ1-2	TRBV20-1	NA	TGCAGTGCTCCCAGGGACTATGGCTACACCTTC	CSAPRDYGYTF
TRBD1	TRBJ2-1	TRBV2	once	TGTGCCAGCAGTGAGGGCCGGGGACAGGGGGCGAATGAGCAGTTCTTC	CASSEGRGQGANEQFF
NA	TRBJ2-7	TRBV7-9	NA	TGTGCCAGCAGCTTAGATGCAGGCACCTACGAGCAGTACTTC	CASSLDAGTYEQYF
NA	TRBJ2-1	TRBV14	NA	TGTGCCAGCAGCCAAGGGTGGGGGGGCCGCAATGAGCAGTTCTTC	CASSQGWGGRNEQFF
TRBD1	TRBJ1-1	TRBV6-6	NA	TGTGCCAGCAGTTACGGTGACAGGGTCACTGAAGCTTTCTTT	CASSYGDRVTEAFF
NA	TRBJ1-1	TRBV7-9	NA	TGTGCCAGCAGCTTAACGGCAGGGGTTGAAGCTTTCTTT	CASSLTAGVEAFF
NA	TRBJ2-6	TRBV10-3	NA	TGTGCCATCAGTCGAGCGGGCTCTGGGGCCAACGTCCTGACTTTC	CAISRAGSGANVLTF
NA	TRBJ1-2	TRBV19	NA	TGTGCCAGTAGTTGGACAGACGGCTATGGCTACACCTTC	CASSWTDGYGYTF
NA	TRBJ2-1	TRBV20-1	NA	TGCAGTGCTAGAGAGAGAAATGAGCAGTTCTTC	CSARERNEQFF
NA	TRBJ1-1	TRBV12-3/TRBV12-4	NA	TGTGCCAGCAGGAGACAGGAAAACACTGAAGCTTTCTTT	CASRRQENTEAFF
TRBD1	TRBJ2-3	TRBV29-1	NA	TGCAGCGTTGGAAAACCGGGACAGGGCTCCACAGATACGCAGTATTTT	CSVGKPGQGSTDTQYF
TRBD1	TRBJ2-2	TRBV14	NA	TGTGCCAGCAGCCTTGGGACAGGGAGAGCCGGGGAGCTGTTTTTT	CASSLGTGRAGELFF
TRBD1	TRBJ1-4	TRBV11-2	NA	TGTGCCAGCAGCTTAGAATTCAGGGGGAAGGAAAAACTGTTTTTT	CASSLEFRGKEKLFF
TRBD1	TRBJ2-7	TRBV5-8	NA	TGTGCCAGCAGCTTTACAGGGGGCATTTACGAGCAGTACTTC	CASSFTGGIYEQYF
TRBD1	TRBJ1-2	TRBV3-1/TRBV3-2	NA	TGTGCCAGCAGCCAATTTGGACAGGGTGGGTCTGGCTACACCTTC	CASSQFGQGGSGYTF
NA	TRBJ2-1	TRBV18	NA	TGTGCCAGCTCACCACCGGCTAGTTCTCATGAGCAGTTCTTC	CASSPPASSHEQFF
TRBD1	TRBJ1-1	TRBV19	NA	TGTGCCAGTAGTCCGGGCTGGGACAGGGACTCTGAAGCTTTCTTT	CASSPGWDRDSEAFF